This is a list of T cell receptor beta chains from one sample in a study of identical twins. MiXCR, run by TCRdb on the 5' RACE reads, gives a single entry per CDR3 protein. The sample records 1.5 million to 2 million distinct CDR3 sequences, about 32% being singletons. The material sequenced was cord blood. The source is a newborn girl in good health. Each CDR3 is given with its conserved first and last residue. The D gene is left open where the match is weak. Expanded clones are given a class, and other clones once, few, many or no size at all.

v_gene	j_gene	abundance	d_gene	CDR3nt	CDR3aa
TRBV6-6	TRBJ2-7	few	TRBD1	TGTGCCAGCAGTTACTCGCCGACAGGGTTCTACGAGCAGTACTTC	CASSYSPTGFYEQYF
TRBV20-1	TRBJ2-5	.	.	TGCAGTGCTAGACCGGTGTACCAAGAGACCCAGTACTTC	CSARPVYQETQYF
TRBV12-3/TRBV12-4	TRBJ1-1	few	.	TGTGCCAGCGCCCCCCAAAGGCCTAGAACTGAAGCTTTCTTT	CASAPQRPRTEAFF
TRBV10-1	TRBJ1-1	.	.	TGCGCCAGCAGTGAGTCGGAGAAAGGGTACACTGAAGCTTTCTTT	CASSESEKGYTEAFF
TRBV6-6	TRBJ1-1	many	.	TGTGCCAGCAGTTACGGGGGCACTGAAGCTTTCTTT	CASSYGGTEAFF
TRBV20-1	TRBJ1-2	.	.	TGCAGTGCCCCAGATACCGGGAACTATGGCTACACCTTC	CSAPDTGNYGYTF
TRBV10-3	TRBJ1-4	.	TRBD1	TGTGCCATTAGGCTGGGGACAGACGAAAAACTGTTTTTT	CAIRLGTDEKLFF
TRBV2	TRBJ2-7	.	.	TGTGCCAGCAGCGCTTTTCAGGTGGGCGAGCAGTACTTC	CASSAFQVGEQYF
TRBV24-1	TRBJ2-5	.	TRBD2	TGTGCCACCAGTGGGGGGGCTAGCGGGAGTGAGGAGACCCAGTACTTC	CATSGGASGSEETQYF
TRBV12-3/TRBV12-4	TRBJ2-3	.	.	TGTGCCAGCAGTTTAGACCAGGGCACAGATGTGCAGTATTTT	CASSLDQGTDVQYF
TRBV28	TRBJ1-1	few	TRBD1	TGTGCCAGCAGTTCACCGGGACAGGGCTTGAACACTGAAGCTTTCTTT	CASSSPGQGLNTEAFF
TRBV12-3/TRBV12-4	TRBJ2-1	few	.	TGTGCCAGCAGACCCAGCACCGGGACACAGTACAATGAGCAGTTCTTC	CASRPSTGTQYNEQFF
TRBV18	TRBJ2-1	.	TRBD1	TGTGCCAGCTCACCACCGAACAGGGGGAAAGGGGAGCAGTTCTTC	CASSPPNRGKGEQFF
TRBV10-3	TRBJ1-2	few	TRBD1	TGTGCCATCAGCGGCAGGGGGGAGTACTATGGCTACACCTTC	CAISGRGEYYGYTF
TRBV7-9	TRBJ1-2	.	.	TGTGCCAGCAGCTCAGGACGACAGGTTGGGGGCTACACCTTC	CASSSGRQVGGYTF
TRBV27	TRBJ1-4	once	.	TGTGCCGGCAGTCCGGGGTACTCGAATGAAAAACTGTTTTTT	CAGSPGYSNEKLFF
TRBV6-4	TRBJ1-1	.	.	TGTGCCAGCAGTGACGGTGGCAGGCCAAACACTGAAGCTTTCTTT	CASSDGGRPNTEAFF
TRBV7-9	TRBJ2-7	.	TRBD1	TGTGCCAGCAGCTCGGGGCAGGGGGCCGACTACGAGCAGTACTTC	CASSSGQGADYEQYF
TRBV7-7	TRBJ2-2	.	.	TGTGCTAGCAGTCCGCGATGGCGGGATCGGTCCGGGGAGCTGTTTTTT	CASSPRWRDRSGELFF
TRBV14	TRBJ2-3	.	.	TGTGCCAGCAGCCAAGATCCTAGTCCAGATACGCAGTATTTT	CASSQDPSPDTQYF
TRBV7-9	TRBJ2-5	few	.	TGTGCCAGCAGCTTAGATGTGGCCGGCAAAAAAGAGACCCAGTACTTC	CASSLDVAGKKETQYF
TRBV6-5	TRBJ2-5	.	.	TGTGCCAGCAGTTACGGGTGGGGGCGAGAGACCCAGTACTTC	CASSYGWGRETQYF
TRBV20-1	TRBJ2-7	once	TRBD2	TGCAGTGCTAGAGGGACTAGCGTAACCTACGAGCGGTACTTC	CSARGTSVTYERYF
TRBV20-1	TRBJ2-7	.	.	TGCAGTGCCCCTGTGGCGGCCATCTCCTACAATGAGCAGTACTTC	CSAPVAAISYNEQYF
TRBV11-2	TRBJ2-7	few	TRBD2	TGTGCCAGCAGCTTAGATCCCCGGACTAGCGGGGCCCTCTCCTACGAGCAGTACTTC	CASSLDPRTSGALSYEQYF
TRBV20-1	TRBJ2-3	.	TRBD2	TGCAGTGCTTTGACCTCTAGCGGAACTAGCACAGATACGCAGTATTTT	CSALTSSGTSTDTQYF